The 32 T cell receptor beta chains reported below all come from one sample, sequenced in a study of T-cell memory formation after mild COVID-19. Using its own MiXCR run on the 5' RACE reads, TCRdb lists one record per CDR3 protein. The data hold 250,000 to 300,000 distinct CDR3 sequences, with 15% to 20% observed a single time. Source material: PBMCs or a T cell subset sorted from them (not recorded which). The receptor source for this set is a man aged 18 to 35 who had mild COVID-19 (a few samples of this study predate the infection). Cell type and time point are not known.

This clonotype has only a few counts. CDR3 in DNA: TGTGCCAGCAGCTTAGTCGGTGCAACGGGCAATGAGCAGTTCTTC. Translated: CASSLVGATGNEQFF. The chain carries TRBV7-9 and TRBJ2-1; D is unresolved. Trimming cost V 1 base and J 6 bases, with 13 bases left between them. This CDR3 contains 15 residues. Germline CDR1 SEHNR, CDR2 FQNEAQ (reference sequence).

This clonotype was observed a few times. This chain joins TRBV5-1 and TRBJ1-1; perhaps TRBD1 as D (5 bases). The CDR3 contains 13 residues. Trimming cost V 6 bases and J 4 bases, with 13 bases left between them. Germline V lookup: CDR1 SGHRS, CDR2 YFSETQ. The CDR3 region is CASKEPGGTEAFF. The CDR3 DNA reads as TGCGCCAGCAAAGAGCCCGGGGGCACTGAAGCTTTCTTT.

This clonotype was seen a handful of times. J is TRBJ1-4 and V is TRBV5-6, with a tentative D call TRBD1 (5 bases). In germline, CDR1 is SGHDT, CDR2 YYEEEE. This CDR3 region has 15 residues. V lost 3 bases and J 0 bases, leaving 9 bases between the germline ends. The CDR3 sequence is CASSWGWSTNEKLFF. Here the CDR3 DNA reads TGTGCCAGCAGCTGGGGGTGGTCAACTAATGAAAAACTGTTTTTT.

The table lists this clonotype with a few counts. The chain is built from TRBV7-2 and TRBJ1-5, with 7 bases aligning to TRBD1. V shed 5 bases and J 3 bases; nucleotides not matched to a gene: 7. Germline-derived CDR1 and CDR2 are SGHTA and FQGNSA. CDR3 size: 15 residues. CDR3 protein: CASSPWTGHNQPQHF. The CDR3 nucleotides read TGTGCCAGCAGCCCTTGGACAGGACACAATCAGCCCCAGCATTTT. Complete variable domain (other parts from reference TRBV7-2 and TRBJ1-5): GAGVSQSPSNKVTEKGKDVELRCDPISGHTALYWYRQSLGQGLEFLIYFQGNSAPDKSGLPSDRFSAERTGGSVSTLTIQRTQQEDSAVYLCASSPWTGHNQPQHFGDGTRLSIL.

V is TRBV29-1 and J is TRBJ2-2; a weak D match, TRBD1 (6 bases). This CDR3 is 12 amino acids long. V was clipped by 4 bases and J by 6 bases, with 9 bases between them. Per the germline V gene, CDR1 is SQVTM and CDR2 is ANQGSEA. The CDR3 loop is CSVADRSGELFF. The CDR3 coding sequence is TGCAGCGTTGCAGACAGGTCCGGGGAGCTGTTTTTT.

This clonotype turned up a few times. The gene calls are TRBV20-1 and TRBJ1-5, with D unclear. Germline V gene lookup returns CDR1 DFQATT and CDR2 SNEGSKA (reference sequence). The CDR3 consists of 17 residues. V lost 0 bases and J lost 0, with 15 bases in between. The CDR3 loop is CSARDESLHLSNQPQHF. The DNA for the CDR3 is TGCAGTGCTAGAGATGAAAGCTTACATCTTAGCAATCAGCCCCAGCATTTT.

V gene TRBV12-3 or TRBV12-4 combines with J gene TRBJ2-5; D possibly corresponds to TRBD2 (6 bases). Trimming cost V 2 bases and J 0 bases, with 7 bases left between them. CDR3 size: 14 residues. The CDR3 DNA reads as TGTGCCAGCAGTTTACGGACTAACCAAGAGACCCAGTACTTC. It specifies CASSLRTNQETQYF.

The V and J genes are TRBV12-3 or TRBV12-4 and TRBJ1-1, with unresolved D. Trimming cost V 3 bases and J 5 bases, with 10 bases left between them. The CDR3 covers 13 residues. The CDR3 DNA is TGTGCCAGCAGTTTGGCCTCGGGGACTGAAGCTTTCTTT. Its translation is CASSLASGTEAFF.

The V and J genes are TRBV20-1 and TRBJ2-1, with 7 positions matching TRBD2. CDR1 and CDR2 (germline): DFQATT, SNEGSKA (reference sequence). After removal of 3 bases from V and 6 bases from J, the junction contained 8 bases not matched to a gene. CDR3 size: 14 residues. The CDR3 loop reads CSASYRTSPNEQFF. In DNA, the CDR3 is TGCAGTGCTAGTTACAGGACTAGTCCCAATGAGCAGTTCTTC.

This clonotype was seen a handful of times. The chain joins TRBV7-2 to TRBJ2-3; D call uncertain. CDR3 length: 14 amino acids. CDR1 is SGHTA, CDR2 FQGNSA, per germline. Trimming removed 3 bases from V and 1 base from J, with 8 bases in between. As DNA, the CDR3 is TGTGCCAGCAGCTTTCGCCAGGGCACAGATACGCAGTATTTT. It encodes CASSFRQGTDTQYF.

The V gene is TRBV5-1, the J gene TRBJ1-2, with D maybe TRBD1 (5 bases). Trimming left V 0 bases short and J 7 bases short, with 16 bases between. This CDR3 is 15 amino acids long. The germline CDR1 and CDR2 sequences are SGHRS and YFSETQ. The CDR3 DNA reads as TGCGCCAGCAGCTTGGGTTCTGGGGGAGACTTTGGCTACACCTTC. Translating gives CASSLGSGGDFGYTF.

This clonotype was counted only a few times. This chain uses TRBV30 with TRBJ1-1; TRBD1 matches at 9 bases. Germline-derived CDR1 and CDR2 are GTSNPN and SVGIG (reference sequence). The CDR3 runs to 12 residues. The V segment lost 5 bases and the J segment 6 bases; nucleotides outside the gene matches: 4. CDR3 sequence: CAWGQGTAEAFF. The CDR3 nucleotides read TGTGCCTGGGGACAGGGGACGGCTGAAGCTTTCTTT. Supplemented by reference TRBV30 and TRBJ1-1, the full variable domain reads SQTIHQWPATLVQPVGSPLSLECTVEGTSNPNLYWYRQAAGRGLQLLFYSVGIGQISSEVPQNLSASRPQDRQFILSSKKLLLSDSGFYLCAWGQGTAEAFFGQGTRLTVV.

The J gene is TRBJ2-7, the V gene TRBV6-2 or TRBV6-3, with TRBD1 matching 7 bases. V shed 4 bases and J 4 bases; nucleotides not matched to a gene: 1. Germline V gene lookup returns CDR1 MNHEY and CDR2 SVGEGT. CDR3 size: 12 residues. CDR3 DNA: TGTGCCAGCAGTTGGACAGGATACGAGCAGTACGTC. Its translation is CASSWTGYEQYV.

The table lists this clonotype with a few counts. The V call is TRBV6-4, the J call TRBJ2-1; unclear D gene. V was trimmed by 2 bases and J by 4 bases, leaving 12 bases between them. Germline V gene data show CDR1 as MRHNA and CDR2 as SNTAGT. The CDR3 consists of 15 residues. As DNA, the CDR3 is TGTGCCAGCAGTGACAGGAGCGACCTTTACAATGAGCAGTTCTTC. This gives the protein CASSDRSDLYNEQFF.

This clonotype was counted only a few times. The chain recombines TRBV7-2 with TRBJ1-2; D is unclear. The germline CDR1 and CDR2 sequences are SGHTA and FQGNSA. Trimming stripped 1 base from V and 7 bases from J, with 16 bases between. This CDR3 has 15 amino acids. Here the CDR3 DNA reads TGTGCCAGCAGCTTAGTGATTGTGAGCACGACTGGCTACACCTTC. Its protein product is CASSLVIVSTTGYTF.

This chain uses TRBV20-1 with TRBJ1-1, with D uncertain. Deletions cut 2 bases from V and 7 bases from J, with 8 bases between. This CDR3 has 11 amino acids. Germline V CDR1 and CDR2: DFQATT, SNEGSKA (reference sequence). This chain's CDR3 is CSARKQIEAFF. DNA for the CDR3: TGCAGTGCTAGAAAACAGATTGAAGCTTTCTTT.

V and J are TRBV27 and TRBJ2-7, with D possibly TRBD2 on 6 matching bases. The V and J ends lost 7 bases and 7 bases respectively, with 14 bases between them. The CDR3 consists of 12 residues. Germline V lookup: CDR1 MNHEY, CDR2 SMNVEV (reference sequence). CDR3 DNA: TGTGCCAGCACCCTGTGGGGGGTGGAGCAGTACTTC. Its translation: CASTLWGVEQYF.

This clonotype came up many times. J is TRBJ1-1 and V is TRBV7-8; D is ambiguous. CDR1 and CDR2 from the germline V gene are SGHVS and FQNEAQ. CDR3 size: 11 residues. V was cut by 5 bases and J by 5 bases, with 6 bases left in between. Here the CDR3 DNA reads TGTGCCAGCAGCCCCCGGACTGAAGCTTTCTTT. Amino acid sequence: CASSPRTEAFF.

The V call is TRBV29-1, the J call TRBJ1-2; D is undetermined. Germline CDR1 is SQVTM and CDR2 is ANQGSEA. V gave up 5 bases and J gave up 2 bases, with 9 bases separating them. The CDR3 runs to 12 residues. The CDR3 region has the DNA TGCAGCGTTCGAGGTCCCAACTATGGCTACACCTTC. Its protein is CSVRGPNYGYTF.

V usage is TRBV7-2 and J usage is TRBJ2-3; 10 nucleotides agree with TRBD2. The CDR3 runs to 15 residues. Losses at the gene ends were 2 bases for V and 5 bases for J; bases not matched to a gene: 4. Germline loops: CDR1 SGHTA, CDR2 FQGNSA. Here the CDR3 DNA reads TGTGCCAGCAGCTTACTTCCTAGCGGGGGAGATACGCAGTATTTT. It is translated as CASSLLPSGGDTQYF.

This clonotype was seen a handful of times. The gene calls are TRBV27 and TRBJ2-3; 11 nucleotides line up with TRBD2. This CDR3 comprises 16 residues. The ends lost 5 bases at V and 1 base at J; junction bases unmatched: 5. Germline loops: CDR1 MNHEY, CDR2 SMNVEV (reference sequence). CDR3 residues: CASSPLGLAGTDTQYF. Written as DNA, the CDR3 is TGTGCCAGCAGTCCGCTGGGACTAGCGGGCACAGATACGCAGTATTTT.

The J gene is TRBJ2-7, the V gene TRBV28, with 8 bases lining up with TRBD1. Germline CDR1 reads MDHEN; CDR2 reads SYDVKM. The CDR3 loop spans 17 amino acids. The V segment lost 6 bases and the J segment 0 bases; nucleotides outside the gene matches: 13. Here the CDR3 reads CASRPDRGGPSSYEQYV. The CDR3, as DNA: TGTGCCAGCAGACCTGACAGGGGAGGACCCAGCTCCTACGAGCAGTACGTC.

This clonotype turned up a few times. The gene calls are TRBV20-1 and TRBJ2-7; D gene ambiguous. From germline, CDR1 is DFQATT and CDR2 SNEGSKA (reference sequence). Trimming left V 0 bases short and J 0 bases short, with 6 bases between. The CDR3 loop spans 13 amino acids. The CDR3 is CSARDRVSYEQYV. The CDR3 DNA reads as TGCAGTGCTAGAGATAGGGTCTCCTACGAGCAGTACGTC.

This chain uses TRBV11-2 with TRBJ1-2; D remains unclear. Per germline, CDR1 SGHAT and CDR2 FQNNGV. The V and J ends lost 0 bases and 8 bases respectively, with 13 bases between them. The CDR3 contains 14 residues. The DNA for the CDR3 is TGTGCCAGCAGCTTAGATCAAGCTGGGTACGGCTACACCTTC. Residues: CASSLDQAGYGYTF.

CDR3 nucleotides: TGTGCCAGCTCACCTACAGGGGTGGAGACCCAGTACTTC. It encodes CASSPTGVETQYF. This chain uses TRBV18 with TRBJ2-5, with 7 bases identical to TRBD1. This CDR3 is built from 13 residues. The germline V gene has CDR1 KGHSH and CDR2 LQKENI. V trimming: 3 bases; J trimming: 5 bases; junction bases outside the gene matches: 3.

This clonotype showed up many times. The chain employs TRBV13 and TRBJ2-1; 15 bases fit TRBD2. The germline V gene has CDR1 PRHDT and CDR2 FYEKMQ (reference sequence). The CDR3 runs 15 residues. V lost 5 bases, J lost 10 bases, and 6 bases stayed unmatched. The CDR3 nucleotides read TGTGCCAGCAGCGGACTAGCGGGGGGGGTTCGAGAGCAGTTCTTC. It translates to CASSGLAGGVREQFF.

This clonotype was observed many times. This chain joins TRBV12-3 or TRBV12-4 and TRBJ2-5; D is perhaps TRBD1 (5 bases). Trimming removed 3 bases at V and 7 bases at J, with 12 bases between. The CDR3 has 13 residues. The CDR3 protein is CASSLGLKGTQYF. In DNA, the CDR3 is TGTGCCAGCAGTTTGGGGCTGAAGGGGACCCAGTACTTC.

This clonotype was observed a few times. The rearrangement links TRBV28 to TRBJ2-7; D is possibly TRBD1 (5 bases). V was trimmed by 7 bases and J by 6 bases, leaving 25 bases between them. There are 16 residues in the CDR3. Germline V gives CDR1 MDHEN, CDR2 SYDVKM. CDR3 bases: TGTGCCAGCAACCCCGGCGGCCCACGCCAGGGTTCCGAGCAGTACGTC. Residues: CASNPGGPRQGSEQYV.

This clonotype was detected a few times. This chain uses TRBV5-1 with TRBJ2-6; perhaps TRBD1 as D (6 bases). Germline V lookup: CDR1 SGHRS, CDR2 YFSETQ. The V end was cut by 2 bases, the J end by 12 bases, with 12 bases between. This CDR3 has 13 amino acids. The CDR3, as DNA: TGCGCCAGCAGCTTACAGGGTTTGGTCGTCCTGACTTTC. The encoded protein is CASSLQGLVVLTF.

This clonotype was seen many times. The genes are TRBV29-1 and TRBJ2-3, with 9 bases that match TRBD2. This CDR3 comprises 13 residues. The germline V gene encodes CDR1 SQVTM and CDR2 ANQGSEA. The V gene end was trimmed by 6 bases and the J gene end by 6 bases; junction bases not matched to a gene: 7. CDR3 region: CSVGRLAADTQYF. The CDR3 coding sequence is TGCAGCGTGGGTAGACTAGCGGCGGATACGCAGTATTTT.

This clonotype appeared a few times. The chain has TRBV6-2 or TRBV6-3 and TRBJ2-3, with D maybe TRBD2 (5 bases). This CDR3 region has 19 residues. Trimming left V 2 bases short and J 2 bases short, with 23 bases between. Germline values: CDR1 MNHEY, CDR2 SVGEGT. CDR3 amino acids: CASSYRRGKPEGSTDTQYF. CDR3 coding DNA: TGTGCCAGCAGTTACCGCCGGGGAAAACCCGAGGGTTCCACAGATACGCAGTATTTT.

The chain combines TRBV12-3 or TRBV12-4 with TRBJ2-2; the match to TRBD1 covers 7 bases. CDR3 size: 14 residues. V lost 8 bases to trimming and J lost 5 bases; unmatched junction nucleotides: 8. The CDR3 coding sequence is TGTGCCAGCGGGCTAAGGGGGCGAACCGGGGAGCTGTTTTTT. It is translated as CASGLRGRTGELFF.